This TCR beta chain was sequenced for a study of blood T cell repertoires in COVID-19. TCRdb keeps only in-frame clones here, not all; method: immunoSEQ multiplex PCR. Of roughly 250,000 clones listed, about 80% are singletons. To note about this clone: Relative to the germline gene, one junction end is altered; a read error may explain this.

Sequenced input: peripheral blood. This TCR was sampled from a human donor in a cohort sampled during active COVID-19.

CDR3 coding DNA: TGTGCTAGCAGCGAGACAGGTGGTAAAGAGACCCAGTACTTC. Translated, it gives CASSETGGKETQYF. V is TRBV7-7 and J is TRBJ2-5; TRBD1 might be the D (6 bases). In germline, CDR1 is SSHAT, CDR2 FNYEAQ (reference sequence). The CDR3 contains 14 residues.